This T cell receptor beta chain was sequenced during a study of cytotoxic CD8 clonotypes in ibrutinib-treated CLL. Study-level information: Across samples, productive templates numbered over 200,000 and productive rearrangements reached approximately 94,000 on average.

This CDR3 spans 11 amino acids. Between the trimmed V and J ends, which lost 8 bases and 4 bases, there was a span of 8 bases. CDR1 is SSHAT and CDR2 is FNYEAQ in the germline V gene (reference sequence). TCRdb's table, derived via immunoSEQ multiplex PCR, lists solely in-frame clones and lacks some. This sample has 57,000 or so clones, with 50% to 60% found just once. This clone has just a few counts. The sequence was collected from a human donor with chronic lymphocytic leukemia. V and J are TRBV7-7 and TRBJ2-5; D remains unclear. This sample comprised PBMCs, obtained at disease progression, from a patient treated with ibrutinib. For the CDR3, the DNA is TGTGCCAGCTCACAAGGAGAGACCCAGTACTTC. This translates into CASSQGETQYF.